Following are 18 T cell receptor beta chains from one sample sequenced in a study of blood T cell repertoires in COVID-19 (dated by TCRdb to between 2020 and 2021). The library was produced with the immunoSEQ multiplex PCR assay. TCRdb provides this immuneACCESS table in a form limited to in-frame rearrangements. Some clones are lacking; in checked studies, under half of them reflect an unresolved V gene, and why the rest are absent is not known. The sample includes tens of thousands of clones, with 90% to 95% observed a single time. The ten largest clones capture more than 4% of the sample. Source material: peripheral blood. The receptors here all came from a human donor with active COVID-19. The donor label of this sample is uncertain.

This clone was recorded once. The gene calls are TRBV6-1 and TRBJ2-5; D remains ambiguous. Germline values: CDR1 MNHNS, CDR2 SASEGT. This CDR3 contains 14 residues. V was pared by 3 bases and J by 5 bases, with 13 bases between. CDR3 sequence reads: CASSERPPVETQYF. The CDR3 DNA reads TGTGCCAGCAGTGAGCGGCCCCCCGTGGAGACCCAGTACTTC.

This clone was counted a single time. The rearrangement joins TRBV6-4 to TRBJ1-1; D uncertain. This CDR3 is 13 amino acids long. The ends were cut back, 4 bases at V and 1 base at J, with 7 bases in the middle. Looked up from germline, CDR1 is MRHNA and CDR2 is SNTAGT. CDR3 loop: CASSVEENTEAFF. CDR3 bases: TGTGCCAGCAGTGTTGAGGAGAACACTGAAGCTTTCTTT.

The rearrangement uses TRBV3-1 (or the pseudogene TRBV3-2) and TRBJ1-6; tentatively, D is TRBD1 (6 bases). V was shortened by 1 base and J by 10 bases, with 11 bases between the two germline ends. Germline V lookup: CDR1 LGHDT, CDR2 YNNKEL (reference sequence). There are 14 residues in the CDR3. CDR3 coding DNA: TGTGCCAGCAGCCAAGGGGGGCACCTGTCACCCCTCCACTTT. It is translated as CASSQGGHLSPLHF.

The V and J genes are TRBV3-1 (or the pseudogene TRBV3-2) and TRBJ2-1; D is undetermined. CDR3 length: 15 residues. CDR1 and CDR2 from the germline V gene are LGHDT and YNNKEL (reference sequence). V gave up 0 bases and J gave up 0 bases, with 6 bases separating them. CDR3 sequence: CASSQEAVSYNEQFF. The CDR3 DNA reads as TGTGCCAGCAGCCAAGAGGCGGTCTCCTACAATGAGCAGTTCTTC.

This chain uses TRBV10-3 with TRBJ1-1; 7 bases map to TRBD1. V was pared by 5 bases and J by 0 bases, with 6 bases of the junction left unmatched. Germline V gene data show CDR1 as ENHRY and CDR2 as SYGVKD. The CDR3 spans 15 residues. The CDR3 here is CAISSTGAMNTEAFF. In nucleotides, the CDR3 is TGTGCCATCAGTTCCACAGGGGCTATGAACACTGAAGCTTTCTTT.

V is TRBV27 and J is TRBJ2-5, with D possibly being TRBD2 (5 bases). Between the trimmed V and J ends, which lost 3 bases and 5 bases, there was a span of 7 bases. CDR1 and CDR2 (germline): MNHEY, SMNVEV (reference sequence). The CDR3 runs to 12 residues. In DNA form, the CDR3 reads TGTGCCAGCAGTTTCCCGGGGGAGACCCAGTACTTC. This encodes CASSFPGETQYF.

The chain recombines TRBV11-3 with TRBJ2-7; no reliable D call. The CDR3 is made up of 12 amino acids. V shed 7 bases and J shed 3 bases, with 10 bases lying between them. CDR1 is SGHNT, CDR2 YENEEA, per germline. The CDR3 is CASNPDGYEQYF. CDR3 DNA sequence: TGTGCCAGCAATCCAGATGGCTACGAGCAGTACTTC.

This sequence joins TRBV6-1 and TRBJ2-4, with D uncertain. CDR1 and CDR2 (germline): MNHNS, SASEGT. The CDR3 loop spans 15 amino acids. With 1 base removed from V and 3 bases from J, the gap between germline ends came to 10 bases. This chain's CDR3 is CASSEGVLFKNIQYF. The DNA for the CDR3 is TGTGCCAGCAGTGAAGGTGTACTGTTCAAAAACATTCAGTACTTC.

This chain connects TRBV5-5 to TRBJ1-2; D gene ambiguous. V was shortened by 4 bases and J by 3 bases, with 16 bases between the two germline ends. CDR3 length: 15 residues. Germline lookup yields CDR1 SGHKS and CDR2 YYEKEE (reference sequence). The CDR3 bases are TGTGCCAGCAGCCCATCAAGGTCGGAGTACTATGGCTACACCTTC. Its translation is CASSPSRSEYYGYTF.

V gene TRBV5-1 combines with J gene TRBJ2-6, with 7 bases fitting TRBD2. Germline CDR1 reads SGHRS; CDR2 reads YFSETQ. V lost 5 bases, J lost 3 bases, and 2 bases stayed unmatched. This CDR3 region has 14 residues. CDR3 coding DNA: TGCGCCAGCAGTCGGGAGGTTGGGGCCAACGTCCTGACTTTC. Amino acid sequence: CASSREVGANVLTF.

The chain combines TRBV5-6 with TRBJ2-1; 10 bases line up with TRBD2. Looked up from germline, CDR1 is SGHDT and CDR2 is YYEEEE. Trimming removed 4 bases from V and 8 bases from J; junction bases left unmatched: 9. The length of the CDR3 is 15 residues. Here the CDR3 reads CASSPAGTSVYEQFF. The DNA for the CDR3 is TGTGCCAGCAGCCCGGCCGGGACTAGCGTCTATGAGCAGTTCTTC.

This chain joins TRBV5-1 and TRBJ1-1; TRBD1 agrees at 7 bases. The CDR3 contains 14 residues. Germline CDR1 and CDR2: SGHRS and YFSETQ. V dropped 3 bases and J dropped 13; count of bases not matched to a gene: 15. The CDR3 DNA reads as TGCGCCAGCAGCTCCCTACAGGGGATTCCTCAAGGTTTCTTT. It encodes CASSSLQGIPQGFF.

This chain links TRBV6-6 with TRBJ2-7, with D maybe TRBD2 (5 bases). Germline loops: CDR1 MNHNY, CDR2 SVGAGI (reference sequence). V lost 6 bases and J lost 5, with 17 bases in between. CDR3 size: 14 residues. CDR3 sequence: CASRPPTGIHEQYF. The CDR3 DNA sequence: TGTGCCAGCAGACCCCCGACCGGGATACACGAGCAGTACTTC.

This rearrangement joins TRBV29-1 to TRBJ2-1; TRBD2 agrees at 8 bases. The ends lost 0 bases at V and 4 bases at J; junction bases unmatched: 8. Germline V gives CDR1 SQVTM, CDR2 ANQGSEA. This CDR3 has 16 amino acids. The CDR3 sequence: CSVEEIGRGGYNEQFF. CDR3 nucleotide sequence: TGCAGCGTTGAAGAGATCGGGAGGGGTGGATACAATGAGCAGTTCTTC.

This clone was picked up a small number of times. CDR3 amino acids: CASSPSQGVVHEQYF. The CDR3 DNA sequence: TGTGCCAGCAGCCCTTCTCAGGGGGTGGTCCACGAGCAGTACTTC. The rearrangement links TRBV9 to TRBJ2-7, with 7 bases fitting TRBD1. Germline-derived CDR1 and CDR2 are SGDLS and YYNGEE. This CDR3 has 15 amino acids. V lost 4 bases and J lost 5; bases outside the gene matches: 12.

The chain has TRBV27 and TRBJ1-6; 8 nucleotides align to TRBD1. This CDR3 spans 14 amino acids. Germline CDR1 is MNHEY and CDR2 is SMNVEV (reference sequence). V gave up 2 bases and J gave up 9 bases; unmatched junction bases: 3. The CDR3 reads CASSLRDRFSPLHF. CDR3 nucleotide sequence: TGTGCCAGCAGTTTACGGGACAGGTTTTCACCCCTCCACTTT.

The chain couples TRBV9 to TRBJ2-3; TRBD2 matches at 10 bases. J lost 7 bases, V lost 0 bases, and 8 bases had no gene match. Germline V lookup: CDR1 SGDLS, CDR2 YYNGEE. This CDR3 is built from 16 residues. The CDR3 coding sequence is TGTGCCAGCAGCGTAGAATTGGCTAGCGGGAGAAATACGCAGTATTTT. Translated: CASSVELASGRNTQYF.

V and J are TRBV3-1 (or the pseudogene TRBV3-2) and TRBJ2-2; 9 bases match TRBD1. This CDR3 region has 16 residues. Trimming took 1 base from V and 8 from J; bases not matched to a gene: 8. Germline V lookup: CDR1 LGHDT, CDR2 YNNKEL (reference sequence). The CDR3 DNA reads as TGTGCCAGCAGCCAAGTTACGGGACAGGGCGTTGGGGAGCTGTTTTTT. Residues: CASSQVTGQGVGELFF.